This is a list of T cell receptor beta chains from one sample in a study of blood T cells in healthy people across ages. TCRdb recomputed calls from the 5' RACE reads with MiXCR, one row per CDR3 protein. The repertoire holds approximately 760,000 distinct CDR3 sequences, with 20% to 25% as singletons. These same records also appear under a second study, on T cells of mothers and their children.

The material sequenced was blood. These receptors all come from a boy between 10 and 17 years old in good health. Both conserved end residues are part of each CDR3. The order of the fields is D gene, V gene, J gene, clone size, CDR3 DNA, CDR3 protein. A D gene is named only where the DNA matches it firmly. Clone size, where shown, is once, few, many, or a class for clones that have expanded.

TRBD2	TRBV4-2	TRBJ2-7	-	TGTGCCAGCAGCCAGTCCAGCGGGACCCCAGCCTACGAGCAGTACTTC	CASSQSSGTPAYEQYF
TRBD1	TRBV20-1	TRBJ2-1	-	TGCAGTGCTACTCGGGACAGGTCCTACAATGAGCAGTTCTTC	CSATRDRSYNEQFF
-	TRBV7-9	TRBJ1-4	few	TGTGCCAGCAGTCCCCCGGGGGGCAGTGGTGAAAAACTGTTTTTT	CASSPPGGSGEKLFF
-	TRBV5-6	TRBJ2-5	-	TGTGCCAGCAGCTGGGGACGGATCCAAGAGACCCAGTACTTC	CASSWGRIQETQYF
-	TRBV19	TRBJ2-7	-	TGTGCCAGTGGAGTTAGAACAGGGTCTTTGGAGCAGTACTTC	CASGVRTGSLEQYF
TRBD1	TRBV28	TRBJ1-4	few	TGTGCCAGCAGTGTACCGGGACAGGGGAAGGAAAAACTGTTTTTT	CASSVPGQGKEKLFF
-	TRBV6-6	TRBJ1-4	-	TGTGCCAGCAGCGGACAGTCGCCACTGTTTTTT	CASSGQSPLFF
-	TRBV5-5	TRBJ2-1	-	TGTGCCAGCAGCTTGGACGCGGCTTACAATGAGCAGTTCTTC	CASSLDAAYNEQFF
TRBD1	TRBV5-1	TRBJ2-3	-	TGCGCCAGCAGCTCGACAACAGGGGTCGGCACAGATACGCAGTATTTT	CASSSTTGVGTDTQYF
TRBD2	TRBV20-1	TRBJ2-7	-	TGCAGTGCTAGAGACGGGACTAGCGGGAGGTACGAGCAGTACTTC	CSARDGTSGRYEQYF
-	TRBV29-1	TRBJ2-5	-	TGCAGCGTAACGACCGAACAAGAGACCCAGTACTTC	CSVTTEQETQYF
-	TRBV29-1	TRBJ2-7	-	TGCAGCGTTGTTAACGCCCCCTACGAGCAGTACTTC	CSVVNAPYEQYF
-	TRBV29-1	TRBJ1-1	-	TGCAGCGTTGCCCAGGGTGGGATGAACACTGAAGCTTTCTTT	CSVAQGGMNTEAFF
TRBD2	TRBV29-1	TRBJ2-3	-	TGCAGCGTTGAATTTGTACCTGGACTAGCGGGAGGATGGGGAGGAGCAGATACGCAGTATTTT	CSVEFVPGLAGGWGGADTQYF
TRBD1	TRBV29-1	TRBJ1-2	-	TGCAGCGTTGAAGAAATGGACAGGGAGGACTATGGCTACACCTTC	CSVEEMDREDYGYTF
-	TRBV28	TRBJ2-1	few	TGTGCCAGCAGTTTATCGGGACCACCCTACAATGAGCAGTTCTTC	CASSLSGPPYNEQFF
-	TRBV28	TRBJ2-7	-	TGTGCCAGCAGTCCTTCCCTGGACTACTCCTACGAGCAGTACTTC	CASSPSLDYSYEQYF
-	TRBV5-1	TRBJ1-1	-	TGCGCCAGCAGCGAACCGGGTGAGGGTTCGGGTGAAGCTTTCTTT	CASSEPGEGSGEAFF
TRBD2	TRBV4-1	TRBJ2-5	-	TGCGCCAGCAGCCAAGATCCGACTAGCGGGAGGGTGAAGTTCTTC	CASSQDPTSGRVKFF
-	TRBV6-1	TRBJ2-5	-	TGTGCCAGCAGTGTGGAGACTGTTGAAGAGACCCAGTACTTC	CASSVETVEETQYF
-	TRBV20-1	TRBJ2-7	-	TGCAGTGCTAGACCGACTAGTTTCTACGAGCAGTACTTC	CSARPTSFYEQYF
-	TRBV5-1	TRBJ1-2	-	TGCGCCAGCAAGATGCAAAATTACGGACGGGGCGGCTACACCTTC	CASKMQNYGRGGYTF
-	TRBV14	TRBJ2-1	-	TGTGCCAGCAGCCAAGGTGGCGGATACCGATACAATGAGCAGTTCTTC	CASSQGGGYRYNEQFF
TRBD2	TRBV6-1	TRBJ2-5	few	TGTGCCAGCAGTCGGGGACTAGCGGGAGGTGCGTGGGAGACCCAGTACTTC	CASSRGLAGGAWETQYF
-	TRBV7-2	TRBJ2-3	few	TGTGCCAGCAGCCCACGTCGGGACTCCCCTAAATGGTATTTT	CASSPRRDSPKWYF
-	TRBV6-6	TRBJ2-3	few	TGTGCCAGCAGTTACTCTCTCGGGGGCATGGATACGCAGTATTTT	CASSYSLGGMDTQYF
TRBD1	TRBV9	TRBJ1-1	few	TGTGCCAGCAGCACAGGGACAGCCAACACTGAAGCTTTCTTT	CASSTGTANTEAFF
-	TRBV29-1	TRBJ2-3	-	TGCAGCGTGGAAACACAGGGCGACGATACGCAGTATTTT	CSVETQGDDTQYF
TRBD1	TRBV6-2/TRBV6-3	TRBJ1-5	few	TGTGCCAGCAGTCGGACAGGGTTCGATCAGCCCCAGCATTTT	CASSRTGFDQPQHF
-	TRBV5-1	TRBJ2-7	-	TGCGCCAGCAGCAAAGGAGCCCTACCCGACGAGCAGTACTTC	CASSKGALPDEQYF
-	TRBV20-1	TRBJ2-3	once	TGCACTATCCCAGGGATCGATACGCAGTATTTT	CTIPGIDTQYF
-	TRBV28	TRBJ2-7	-	TGTGCCACCAACCCCCCGGGTCCTATCGACGAGCAGTACTTC	CATNPPGPIDEQYF
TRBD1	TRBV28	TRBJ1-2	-	TGTGCCAGCAGTGAACCGGGACAGGGAAACTATGGCTACACCTTC	CASSEPGQGNYGYTF
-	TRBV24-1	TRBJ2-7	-	TGTGCCACCAGTGATTTGTGGAGGGGAATAGCCGAGCAGTACTTC	CATSDLWRGIAEQYF
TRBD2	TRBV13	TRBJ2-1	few	TGTGCCAGCAGCGCCAGCGGGGGGATTTACAATGAGCAGTTCTTC	CASSASGGIYNEQFF
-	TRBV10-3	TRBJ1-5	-	TGTGCCATCAGTGAGTCGTTAGGGTCCGGCAATCAGCCCCAGCATTTT	CAISESLGSGNQPQHF
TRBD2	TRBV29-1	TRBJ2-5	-	TGCAGCGTTGAGGGACTAGCGGGGGTGGTGGAGACCCAGTACTTC	CSVEGLAGVVETQYF
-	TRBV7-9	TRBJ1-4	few	TGTGCCAGCAGCTGGGCGGAAAAACTGTTTTTT	CASSWAEKLFF
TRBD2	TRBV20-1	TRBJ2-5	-	TGCAGTGCTAGGAATGCGGGGGGCGGGGAGACCCAGTACTTC	CSARNAGGGETQYF
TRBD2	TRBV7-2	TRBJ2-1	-	TGTGCCAGCAGCCAGGGACTAACCGGGTACAATGAGCAGTTCTTC	CASSQGLTGYNEQFF
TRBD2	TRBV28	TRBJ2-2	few	TGTGCCAGCAGTTTCGGGGCTAGCGGGAGGAGCGTCACCGGGGAGCTGTTTTTT	CASSFGASGRSVTGELFF
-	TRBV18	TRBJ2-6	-	TGTGCCAGCTCACCAGGGGGCCCCCACTCTGGGGCCAACGTCCTGACTTTC	CASSPGGPHSGANVLTF
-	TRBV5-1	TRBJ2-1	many	TGTGCCAGCAGTTTAACAGGGTACAATGAGCAGTTCTTC	CASSLTGYNEQFF
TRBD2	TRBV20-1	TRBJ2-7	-	TGCAGTGCTGAATACCCGGGACTAACCTACGAGCAGTACTTC	CSAEYPGLTYEQYF
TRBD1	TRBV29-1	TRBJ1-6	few	TGCAGCGTAACGACAGGGGAGTACGGCTCACCCCTCCACTTT	CSVTTGEYGSPLHF
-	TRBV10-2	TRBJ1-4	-	TGCGCCAGCAGTGACCTGGTTTGGGAAACGGATGCTACTAATGAAAAACTGTTTTTT	CASSDLVWETDATNEKLFF